This T cell receptor (beta chain) was captured by sequencing in a study of blood T cells in healthy people across ages. This clonotype came up a few times. Its antigen is unknown. Each sample gave at least 6.5 million isolated PBMCs. Extraction yielded at least 6 micrograms of total RNA per sample. Primers used in a second PCR of about 7 to 12 cycles were a sample-barcoded 5' primer and a J-beta primer mix. A tag from a template-switch adaptor with 12 random nucleotides marked each cDNA molecule. MiXCR, run by TCRdb on the 5' RACE reads, gives a single entry per CDR3 protein. The sample has around 1.5 million distinct CDR3 sequences; roughly 32% are singletons. Study-wide points: Older age went with lower TCR beta diversity per million T cells, in a roughly linear way.

The material sequenced was blood. The origin of this receptor is a woman in her twenties or thirties in good health.

This CDR3 is CASSQVRVQSGEQYF. The CDR3 bases are TGTGCCAGCAGCCAAGTGAGGGTGCAATCGGGCGAGCAGTACTTC. V and J are TRBV3-1 and TRBJ2-7; a possible D gene is TRBD2 (5 bases). Germline lookup yields CDR1 LGHDT and CDR2 YNNKEL (reference sequence). With 1 base removed from V and 6 bases from J, the gap between germline ends came to 16 bases. This CDR3 is built from 15 residues.